This T cell receptor (beta chain) derives from a study of cytomegalovirus exposure and HLA in healthy donors. A single count supports this clone. Its antigen is currently unknown. Primers: 60 Vbeta forward and 13 Jbeta reverse. Assay used: immunoSEQ multiplex PCR; TCRdb lists only in-frame clones, some missing. The sample includes around 140,000 clones, almost 85% of them seen just once. The study's findings and limits: The authors judged a highly shared variant cluster likely a sequencing artifact.

The sequencing input was PBMCs. The clonotype comes from a man aged 25-45 years in good health and CMV-seropositive.

CDR3 protein: CASSRQWRNYGYTF. CDR3 nucleotide sequence: TGTGCCAGCAGTCGTCAGTGGAGGAACTATGGCTACACCTTC. V gene TRBV27 combines with J gene TRBJ1-2; the D is unclear. Trimming took off 5 bases at V and 2 bases at J, with 12 bases between the two ends. Per the germline V gene, CDR1 is MNHEY and CDR2 is SMNVEV (reference sequence). This CDR3 has 14 residues.